This T cell receptor (beta chain) was sequenced for a study of blood T cell repertoires in COVID-19. Study-level background: Sites in the United States, Italy and Spain provided acute and convalescent COVID-19 samples. Sources were T cells, B-cell-depleted T cells, or PBMCs; the material itself was cDNA or gDNA.

V was pared by 4 bases and J by 7 bases, with 13 bases of the junction left unmatched. Germline CDR1 is SGHNT and CDR2 is YYREEE (reference sequence). The CDR3 is 15 amino acids. Per the study methods: Cell counts per sample came from amplifying reference gene primers. Generated by immunoSEQ multiplex PCR, the TCRdb table keeps only in-frame clones and is missing some. The V and J calls and clone size were taken over from that table, and D and trimming were inferred from the DNA. The sample lists under 450,000 clones, 65% to 90% occurring once. One Seattle source followed patients from active infection through their disease course.

The TCR originated in an older woman with COVID-19, enrolled during active disease. The chain recombines TRBV5-4 with TRBJ1-2, with 7 positions matching TRBD1. Sequenced sample: peripheral blood. The CDR3 DNA reads as TGTGCCAGCAGCCCCTCACAGGGGACTCTGGGTGGCTACACCTTC. Its protein product is CASSPSQGTLGGYTF.